This T cell receptor (beta chain) was captured in a study of T cell repertoires in cytomegalovirus infection. About the study: Signatures in public TCR beta sequences pointed to both CMV infection and matching HLA type.

Whole-study results and caveats: The ex vivo response was dominated by HLA-C-restricted CMV-specific TCR beta clonotypes. Cumulative frequency of public TCR beta families picked out carriers of CMV plus the relevant HLA.

A remark on this clonotype: Antigen specificity is unknown.

The CDR3 runs 16 residues. Deletions cut 1 base from V and 0 bases from J, with 12 bases between. Looked up from germline, CDR1 is SGHVS and CDR2 is FQNEAQ. MiXCR, applied by TCRdb to the reads, yields one record per CDR3 protein. The sample has roughly 500,000 distinct CDR3 sequences; approximately 40% are singletons. The chain couples TRBV7-8 to TRBJ1-1; D gene ambiguous. The sequence was obtained from a human donor in good health (CMV status not recorded). Some clones in this sample may be carry-over from other donors' samples. The sequences come from cultured PBMCs, collected from culture after CMV antigen stimulation. The CDR3: CASSLEVLGLNTEAFF. The CDR3 DNA reads TGTGCCAGCAGCTTAGAAGTATTGGGCCTGAACACTGAAGCTTTCTTT.